These T cell receptor beta chains were read from a single sample in a study of blood T cell repertoires in COVID-19. The method was immunoSEQ multiplex PCR; TCRdb's version includes in-frame clones alone and lacks a portion of them. The sample records more than 200,000 clones, around 89% being singletons. The sample consisted of peripheral blood. These receptors all stem from a man aged 25-45 years with COVID-19, enrolled during active disease. The conserved cysteine and the conserved F or W are not part of the CDR3 here. Expanded clones get a size class; other rows say once, few or many, or leave the size out.

.	TRBJ1-2	TRBV7-2	ASSLDGSANYGYT
once	TRBJ2-3	TRBV19	ASSMGQRTDTQY
once	TRBJ1-2	TRBV6-5	ASSYLGQGDGYT
.	TRBJ1-2	TRBV6-6	ASSHQGFSNYGYT
.	TRBJ1-1	TRBV12-5	ASGLVLRQGAFEAF
.	TRBJ1-2	TRBV9	ASSPSTELSYGYT
.	TRBJ1-6	TRBV10-1	AIDPRRRSSYNSPLH
.	TRBJ1-5	TRBV19	ASSPRENQPQH
.	TRBJ2-2	TRBV15	ATSRTDTGELF
.	TRBJ2-2	TRBV5-1	ASSLFKSGGTGELF
.	TRBJ1-6	TRBV27	ASSSGQSSYNSPLH
.	TRBJ1-6	TRBV6-5	ASSYDAGGIYSPLH
.	TRBJ1-3	TRBV5-1	ASSREGNFRSGNTIY
.	TRBJ2-7	TRBV7-2	ASSFGLAYEQY
.	TRBJ1-1	TRBV7-9	ASSRRGTEAF
.	TRBJ1-1	TRBV7-9	ASSLGLPNTEAF
.	TRBJ2-1	TRBV3-1/TRBV3-2	ASSQDRRARGEQF
.	TRBJ1-1	TRBV7-9	ASSEDRGKYTEAF
.	TRBJ2-2	TRBV7-9	ASSFYSGGELF
.	TRBJ1-1	TRBV19	ASSIWTPNTEAF
once	TRBJ1-1	TRBV7-3	ASSLGLGGTEAF
.	TRBJ1-2	TRBV29-1	SVDGEANYGYT
.	TRBJ2-1	TRBV7-9	ASAWDRDNEQF
.	TRBJ2-2	TRBV7-3	ASSKDRPTGELF
.	TRBJ1-1	TRBV5-1	ASSLTGTAMNTEAF
.	TRBJ2-1	TRBV28	ASSSARLAGGGGRLNEQF
.	TRBJ2-1	TRBV5-1	AKTDSSYNEQF
.	TRBJ1-5	TRBV18	ASSPPSTGSNQPQH
.	TRBJ1-2	TRBV3-1/TRBV3-2	ASSIRDRIYGYT
.	TRBJ2-7	TRBV15	ATSRGGQGGEQY
.	TRBJ2-1	TRBV3-1/TRBV3-2	ASSQVSAPYNEQF
.	TRBJ2-1	TRBV4-2	ASTQVSGMYNEQF
.	TRBJ1-4	TRBV21-1	ASSKVRGDLEKLF
once	TRBJ2-3	TRBV6-2/TRBV6-3	ASSSGTGGRDTQY
.	TRBJ1-1	TRBV20-1	SASSGWGGGTEAF
.	TRBJ2-1	TRBV5-1	ASSPARFWDEQF
.	TRBJ1-2	TRBV19	ASSLWSRWGYT
.	TRBJ1-1	TRBV5-1	ASSLVPGANTEAF
.	TRBJ1-2	TRBV13	ASSRGGGTGNYGYT
.	TRBJ1-2	TRBV6-5	ASSYFPVSDGYT
.	TRBJ2-7	TRBV19	ASSADRTYEQY
.	TRBJ1-6	TRBV4-3	ASSQEQGGGYSPLH
.	TRBJ2-7	TRBV6-2/TRBV6-3	ASSYLGQAVSYEQY
few	TRBJ2-3	TRBV5-4	ASRGPSTDTQY
.	TRBJ2-1	TRBV9	ASSVAGPPYNEQF
.	TRBJ1-1	TRBV7-9	ASSFGVAGDEAF